These 5 T cell receptor beta chains originate from one sample sequenced in a study of blood T cell repertoires in COVID-19. Generated by immunoSEQ multiplex PCR, the TCRdb table keeps only in-frame clones and is missing some. The table records roughly 250,000 clones, roughly 87% of them present only once. What was sequenced was PBMCs or T cells enriched from blood (not recorded which). Source of these receptors: a woman in her 30s with acute COVID-19.

The chain is built from TRBV28 and TRBJ1-4; no firm D call. V was cut by 4 bases and J by 8 bases, with 14 bases left in between. Germline CDR1 and CDR2: MDHEN and SYDVKM. CDR3 length equals 14 residues. The CDR3 bases are TGTGCCAGCAGTTACCGGGAGCTTTGGGAAAAACTGTTTTTT. Amino acid sequence: CASSYRELWEKLFF.

J is TRBJ1-2 and V is TRBV18; 7 bases agree with TRBD1. CDR1 KGHSH and CDR2 LQKENI come from the germline V gene. V shed 3 bases, J shed 4 bases, and the junction held 5 bases outside the gene matches. The CDR3 is 14 amino acids. CDR3 sequence: CASSPETGPYGYTF. As DNA, the CDR3 is TGTGCCAGCTCACCCGAGACAGGGCCCTATGGCTACACCTTC.

The chain employs TRBV2 and TRBJ2-1; D unresolved. V was shortened by 3 bases and J by 9 bases, with 18 bases between the two germline ends. The CDR3 is 15 amino acids. Germline V gene sequence: CDR1 SNHLY, CDR2 FYNNEI. The CDR3 sequence is CASSEVEESMGEQFF. The CDR3, as DNA: TGTGCCAGCAGTGAGGTAGAGGAGAGCATGGGTGAGCAGTTCTTC. Full variable domain (outside the CDR3, taken from reference TRBV2 and TRBJ2-1): EPEVTQTPSHQVTQMGQEVILRCVPISNHLYFYWYRQILGQKVEFLVSFYNNEISEKSEIFDDQFSVERPDGSNFTLKIRSTKLEDSAMYFCASSEVEESMGEQFFGPGTRLTVL.

The count of this clone is one. The J gene is TRBJ2-4, the V gene TRBV7-2; 10 bases align to TRBD1. Germline V lookup: CDR1 SGHTA, CDR2 FQGNSA. J lost 2 bases, V lost 4 bases, and 14 bases had no gene match. The CDR3 length is 19 residues. The CDR3 DNA is TGTGCCAGCAGCTCACGCGGGACAGGGGACGTAGGAACCAAAAACATTCAGTACTTC. Protein: CASSSRGTGDVGTKNIQYF.

V and J are TRBV4-1 and TRBJ2-7; D gene ambiguous. The germline V gene encodes CDR1 MGHRA and CDR2 YSYEKL. This CDR3 is built from 13 residues. V lost 0 bases to trimming and J lost 6 bases, with 9 bases between them. CDR3 coding DNA: TGCGCCAGCAGCCAAGATCCACGGGTCGAGCAGTACTTC. This translates into CASSQDPRVEQYF.